This T cell receptor (beta chain) appears in the sequencing data of a study of blood T cell repertoires in COVID-19. Study at large: Spain, Italy and the United States supplied samples that represented acute and convalescent COVID-19.

As originally analysed: Estimated nucleated cell counts came from reference gene primer amplification. The method was immunoSEQ multiplex PCR; TCRdb's version includes in-frame clones alone and lacks a portion of them. The V and J calls and the clone size are those of that table, but D and trimming were determined from the DNA. The table records approximately 70,000 clones, 90% of them present only once. The sequence derives from a woman aged 18-30 years with acute or convalescent COVID-19. The sample comprised peripheral blood.

DNA of the CDR3: TGCGCCAGCAGCCAAGGGGCTAGCGGGTACAATGAGCAGTTCTTC. Protein sequence: CASSQGASGYNEQFF. This chain connects TRBV4-3 to TRBJ2-1, with 8 bases lining up with TRBD2. The length of the CDR3 is 15 residues. The V segment lost 1 base and the J segment 4 bases; nucleotides outside the gene matches: 3. Germline CDR1 and CDR2: LGHNA and YSLEER.